Included here is one T cell receptor (beta chain) sequence, with context. The antigen remains unidentified. At the DNA level, this CDR3 is encoded by other sequences in the same sample as well. The data stem from a study of cytomegalovirus exposure and HLA in healthy donors. Study-wide results and caveats: Cytomegalovirus association was listed for 164 TCR beta chains. The authors later linked a missense DCLRE1C variant to TCR beta V- and J-gene trimming.

These donors counted as nominally healthy when sampled, but unrecorded immune exposures were likely. Vbeta (60) and Jbeta (13) primers were used in the PCR. The method was immunoSEQ multiplex PCR; TCRdb's version includes in-frame clones alone and lacks a portion of them. This sample has around 180,000 clones, with around three quarters found just once. Looked up from germline, CDR1 is MDHEN and CDR2 is SYDVKM. Between the trimmed V and J ends, which lost 2 bases and 4 bases, there was a span of 6 bases. This CDR3 has 12 amino acids. This clonotype was obtained from a woman between 40 and 55 years old in good health and CMV-seronegative. The chain carries TRBV28 and TRBJ2-7; a weak D match, TRBD2 (5 bases). Sequenced: PBMCs. CDR3 coding DNA: TGTGCCAGCAGTTTAGGAGGATACGAGCAGTACTTC. Its translation is CASSLGGYEQYF.